This T cell receptor (beta chain) was sequenced during a study of cytomegalovirus exposure and HLA in healthy donors. Points from the study as a whole: It was only CMV serostatus that was available as immune exposure information.

Germline-derived CDR1 and CDR2 are SEHNR and FQNEAQ (reference sequence). The CDR3 extends over 14 amino acids. The V gene end was trimmed by 7 bases and the J gene end by 2 bases; junction bases not matched to a gene: 4. About this clone itself: Its cognate antigen is unknown.

The PCR contained 60 Vbeta and 13 Jbeta primers. Sequencing used immunoSEQ multiplex PCR; TCRdb keeps in-frame clones, though not all of them. The table includes under 200,000 clones, around 81% detected once. Source material: PBMCs. The sequence derives from a woman aged 45-60 years in good health and CMV-seronegative. The chain is built from TRBV7-9 and TRBJ2-2, with TRBD2 identical over 7 bases. CDR3 protein: CASTAGANTGELFF. DNA of the CDR3: TGTGCCAGCACGGCGGGAGCCAACACCGGGGAGCTGTTTTTT.